This T cell receptor (beta chain) is from a study of cytomegalovirus exposure and HLA in healthy donors. Looked up from germline, CDR1 is MNHEY and CDR2 is SMNVEV (reference sequence). CDR3 length: 15 amino acids. Trimming left V 5 bases short and J 0 bases short, with 11 bases between. Method: immunoSEQ multiplex PCR; TCRdb's copy keeps in-frame clones and lacks some. The sample records over 130,000 clones, around nine tenths being singletons. Donors were drawn from the approximately 130-subject validation cohort, separate from the roughly 670-subject first cohort. The TCR comes from a young man in good health and CMV-seropositive. The sample taken for sequencing was PBMCs. The chain couples TRBV27 to TRBJ2-1; maybe TRBD2 (7 bases). The CDR3 sequence is CASSGGGLSYNEQFF. The CDR3 DNA is TGTGCCAGCAGTGGGGGGGGCCTCTCCTACAATGAGCAGTTCTTC.